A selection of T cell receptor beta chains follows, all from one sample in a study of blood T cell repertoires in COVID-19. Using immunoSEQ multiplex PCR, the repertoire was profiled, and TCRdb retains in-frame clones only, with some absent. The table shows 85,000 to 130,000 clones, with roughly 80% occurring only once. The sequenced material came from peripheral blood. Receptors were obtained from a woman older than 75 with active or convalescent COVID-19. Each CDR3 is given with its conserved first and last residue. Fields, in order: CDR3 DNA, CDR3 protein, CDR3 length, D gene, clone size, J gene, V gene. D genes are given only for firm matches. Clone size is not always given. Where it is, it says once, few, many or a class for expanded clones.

TGTGCCTGGAGGCAGTGGAACAGAATAGTTAACACCGGGGAGCTGTTTTTT | CAWRQWNRIVNTGELFF | 17 | - | - | TRBJ2-2 | TRBV30
TGTGCCAGCACGGGGAGCACAGATACGCAGTATTTT | CASTGSTDTQYF | 12 | - | - | TRBJ2-3 | TRBV6-5
TGTGCCAGCACTTTATCACTAGCGGGGACCGGGGAGCTGTTTTTT | CASTLSLAGTGELFF | 15 | TRBD2 | - | TRBJ2-2 | TRBV28
TGTGCCAGCAGCGTAGCGGAGGAGGAGACCCAGTACTTC | CASSVAEEETQYF | 13 | - | - | TRBJ2-5 | TRBV9
TGTGCCAGCAGACCAAGGGACACGGGTCGTAGTAGCAATCAGCCCCAGCATTTT | CASRPRDTGRSSNQPQHF | 18 | - | - | TRBJ1-5 | TRBV28
TGTGCCAGTAACGCAGGGGATGACACTGAAGCTTTCTTT | CASNAGDDTEAFF | 13 | - | - | TRBJ1-1 | TRBV19
TGTGCCAGCAGCTCAATATCCGGGACTAGCGGCTGGCGCTCCTACAATGAGCAGTTCTTC | CASSSISGTSGWRSYNEQFF | 20 | TRBD2 | - | TRBJ2-1 | TRBV5-8
TGTGCCAGCAGACGGGACAGGGGGTCGCGGGATGAAAAACTGTTTTTT | CASRRDRGSRDEKLFF | 16 | TRBD1 | - | TRBJ1-4 | TRBV28
TGTGCCAGCAGCCGAGGACAGGGGGTAAAGCAGGGTGAAGCTTTCTTT | CASSRGQGVKQGEAFF | 16 | TRBD1 | - | TRBJ1-1 | TRBV14
TGTGCCAGCAGTGCGGGACAGGGGAACACTGAAGCTTTCTTT | CASSAGQGNTEAFF | 14 | TRBD1 | - | TRBJ1-1 | TRBV28
TGTGCCAGCCCTGATCGGGAGGAGACGAACACCGGGGAGCTGTTTTTT | CASPDREETNTGELFF | 16 | TRBD2 | - | TRBJ2-2 | TRBV27
TGTGCCTCCAAAGGGGGCAGGGAGAGCAATCAGCCCCAGCATTTT | CASKGGRESNQPQHF | 15 | TRBD1 | - | TRBJ1-5 | TRBV28
TGTGCCAGTAATCAGAACACCGGGGAGCTGTTTTTT | CASNQNTGELFF | 12 | - | - | TRBJ2-2 | TRBV19
TGTGCCAGTAATTCCGGACACCCTGAAGCTTTCTTT | CASNSGHPEAFF | 12 | - | - | TRBJ1-1 | TRBV19
TGTGCCAGCAGCTCGCGACCCGGGACTAGCGGAACAGATACGCAGTATTTT | CASSSRPGTSGTDTQYF | 17 | TRBD2 | - | TRBJ2-3 | TRBV9
TGTGCCAGCAGCTTTGGACAGGGGAGGGCTGAAGCTTTCTTT | CASSFGQGRAEAFF | 14 | TRBD1 | many | TRBJ1-1 | TRBV5-4
TGTGCCAGCAGCCGTTGGAGGGAGGCTGGATATGGCTACACCTTC | CASSRWREAGYGYTF | 15 | - | - | TRBJ1-2 | TRBV3-1/TRBV3-2
TGTGCCAGCACCTACGGGGACAGGGGGAGCCAAGAGACCCAGTACTTC | CASTYGDRGSQETQYF | 16 | TRBD1 | - | TRBJ2-5 | TRBV2
TGTGCCAGCAGCCCTCTCGGGGTGCCCTACGAGCAGTACTTC | CASSPLGVPYEQYF | 14 | - | - | TRBJ2-7 | TRBV6-2/TRBV6-3
TGTGCCAGTAGTATAGCCGGACAGGGTAGAGTGAATGAAGCTTTCTTT | CASSIAGQGRVNEAFF | 16 | TRBD1 | - | TRBJ1-1 | TRBV19
TGTGCCAGCAGCAACGGAGGGGGCGGTCAGCCCCAGCATTTT | CASSNGGGGQPQHF | 14 | - | - | TRBJ1-5 | TRBV21-1
TGTGCCAGTAGTGTTTTTGAAGCGGGGCTTTACAATGAGCAGTTCTTC | CASSVFEAGLYNEQFF | 16 | TRBD2 | - | TRBJ2-1 | TRBV19